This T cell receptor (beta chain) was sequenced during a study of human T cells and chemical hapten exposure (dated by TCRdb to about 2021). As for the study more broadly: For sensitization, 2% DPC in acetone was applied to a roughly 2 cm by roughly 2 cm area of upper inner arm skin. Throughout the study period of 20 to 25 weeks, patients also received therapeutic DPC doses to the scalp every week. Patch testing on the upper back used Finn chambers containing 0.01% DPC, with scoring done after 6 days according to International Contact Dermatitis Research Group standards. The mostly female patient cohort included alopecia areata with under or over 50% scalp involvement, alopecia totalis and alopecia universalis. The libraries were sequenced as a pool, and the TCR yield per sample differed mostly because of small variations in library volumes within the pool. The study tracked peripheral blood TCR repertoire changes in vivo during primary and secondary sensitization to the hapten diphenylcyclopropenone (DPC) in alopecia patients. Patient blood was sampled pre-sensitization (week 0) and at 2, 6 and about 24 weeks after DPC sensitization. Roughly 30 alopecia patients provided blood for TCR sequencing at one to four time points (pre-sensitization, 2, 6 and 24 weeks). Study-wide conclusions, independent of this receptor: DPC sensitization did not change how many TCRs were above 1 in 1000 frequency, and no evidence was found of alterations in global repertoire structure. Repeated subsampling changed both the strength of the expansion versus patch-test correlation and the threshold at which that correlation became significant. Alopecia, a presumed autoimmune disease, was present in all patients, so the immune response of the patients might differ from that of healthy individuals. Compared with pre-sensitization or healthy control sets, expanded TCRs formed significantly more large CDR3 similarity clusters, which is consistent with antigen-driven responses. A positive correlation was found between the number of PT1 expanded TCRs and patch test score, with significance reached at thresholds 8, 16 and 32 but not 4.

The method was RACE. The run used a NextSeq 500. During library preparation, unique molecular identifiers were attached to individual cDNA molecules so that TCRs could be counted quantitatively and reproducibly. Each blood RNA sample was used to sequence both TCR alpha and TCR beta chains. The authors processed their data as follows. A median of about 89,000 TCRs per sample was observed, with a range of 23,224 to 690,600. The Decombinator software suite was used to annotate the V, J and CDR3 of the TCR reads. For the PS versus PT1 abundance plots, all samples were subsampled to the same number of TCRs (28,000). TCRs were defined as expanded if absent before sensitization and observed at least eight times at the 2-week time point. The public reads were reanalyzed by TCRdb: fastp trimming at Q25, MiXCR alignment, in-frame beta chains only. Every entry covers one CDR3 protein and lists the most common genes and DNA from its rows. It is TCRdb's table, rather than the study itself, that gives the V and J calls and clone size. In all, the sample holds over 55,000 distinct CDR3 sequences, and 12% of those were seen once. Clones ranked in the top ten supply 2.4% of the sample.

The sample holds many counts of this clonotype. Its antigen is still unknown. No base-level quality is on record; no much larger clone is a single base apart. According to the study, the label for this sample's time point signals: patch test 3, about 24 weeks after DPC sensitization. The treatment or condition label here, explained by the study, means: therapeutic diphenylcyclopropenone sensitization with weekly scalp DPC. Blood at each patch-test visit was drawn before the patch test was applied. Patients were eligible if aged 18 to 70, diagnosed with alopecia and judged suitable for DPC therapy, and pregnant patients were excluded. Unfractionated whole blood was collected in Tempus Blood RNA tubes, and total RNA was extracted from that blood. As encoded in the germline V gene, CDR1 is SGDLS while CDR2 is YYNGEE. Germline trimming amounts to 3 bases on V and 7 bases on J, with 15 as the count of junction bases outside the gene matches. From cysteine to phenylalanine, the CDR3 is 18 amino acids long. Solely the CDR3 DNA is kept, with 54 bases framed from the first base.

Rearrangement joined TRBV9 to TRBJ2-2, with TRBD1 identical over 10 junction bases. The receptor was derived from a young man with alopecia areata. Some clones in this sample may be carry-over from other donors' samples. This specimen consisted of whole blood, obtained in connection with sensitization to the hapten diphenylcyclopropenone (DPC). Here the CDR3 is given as CASSARDRGVIISGELFF. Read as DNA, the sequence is TGTGCCAGCAGCGCCCGGGACAGGGGAGTGATAATTAGCGGGGAGCTGTTTTTT. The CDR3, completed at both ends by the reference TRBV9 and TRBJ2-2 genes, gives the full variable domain DSGVTQTPKHLITATGQRVTLRCSPRSGDLSVYWYQQSLDQGLQFLIQYYNGEERAKGNILERFSAQQFPDLHSELNLSSLELGDSALYFCASSARDRGVIISGELFFGEGSRLTVL.